This record concerns one T cell receptor beta chain sequence. What it recognizes is unknown. This sample was taken from a study of OX40 agonist ivuxolimab in advanced cancers. Study overall: Cancers in dose escalation were hepatocellular, melanoma, renal cell and head and neck.

Whole-study results and caveats: Some patients without response likewise showed low normalized clonal expansion.

The germline CDR1 and CDR2 sequences are SGHDT and YYEEEE. Trimming took 2 bases from V and 3 from J, leaving 15 bases between them. The length of the CDR3 is 15 residues. Only in-frame clones appear in the TCRdb table, and some are missing; sequencing was by immunoSEQ multiplex PCR. The data contain about 55,000 clones, approximately 80% of them singletons. Sample: CD4+ or CD8+ T cells sorted from blood, taken in a trial of the OX40 agonist ivuxolimab. The gene calls are TRBV5-6 and TRBJ2-7, with D unclear. The sequence was collected from an adult with an advanced solid tumor such as melanoma, head and neck, liver or kidney cancer. This CDR3 is CASSFGISAGYEQYF. CDR3 nucleotide sequence: TGTGCCAGCAGCTTCGGCATATCGGCCGGCTACGAGCAGTACTTC. Based on the CDR3 plus reference TRBV5-6 and TRBJ2-7, the full variable domain is DAGVTQSPTHLIKTRGQQVTLRCSPKSGHDTVSWYQQALGQGPQFIFQYYEEEERQRGNFPDRFSGHQFPNYSSELNVNALLLGDSALYLCASSFGISAGYEQYFGPGTRLTVT.